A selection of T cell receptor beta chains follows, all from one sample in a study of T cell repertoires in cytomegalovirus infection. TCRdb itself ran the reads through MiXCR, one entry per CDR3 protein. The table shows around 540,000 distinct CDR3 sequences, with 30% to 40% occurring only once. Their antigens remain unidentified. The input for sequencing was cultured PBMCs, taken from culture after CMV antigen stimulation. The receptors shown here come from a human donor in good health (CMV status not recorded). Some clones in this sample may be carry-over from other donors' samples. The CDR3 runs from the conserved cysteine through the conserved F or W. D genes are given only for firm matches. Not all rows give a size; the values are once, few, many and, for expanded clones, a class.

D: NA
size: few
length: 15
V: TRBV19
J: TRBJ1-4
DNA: TGTGCCAGTAGTTCCAGGGGAGGCCTCAATGAAAAACTGTTTTTT
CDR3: CASSSRGGLNEKLFF

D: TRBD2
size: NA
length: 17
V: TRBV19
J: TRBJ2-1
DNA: TGTGCCAGTAGTATAGAAGGACTAGCGGGTGCCTACCGCGAGCAGTTCTTC
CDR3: CASSIEGLAGAYREQFF

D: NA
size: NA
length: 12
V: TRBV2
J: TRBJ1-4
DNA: TGTGCCAGCACCAGGGTGGGCGAAAAACTGTTTTTT
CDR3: CASTRVGEKLFF

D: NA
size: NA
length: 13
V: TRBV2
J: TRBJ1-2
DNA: TGTGCCAGCAGGTATCCGGACAACTATGGCTACACCTTC
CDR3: CASRYPDNYGYTF

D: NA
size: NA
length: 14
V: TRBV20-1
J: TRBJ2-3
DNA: TGCAGTGCTAGACCGGCGGCCCGGGCGGATACGCAGTATTTT
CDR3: CSARPAARADTQYF

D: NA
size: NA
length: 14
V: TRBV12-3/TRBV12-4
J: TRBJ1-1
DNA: TGTGCCAGCAGTTTTTATGGGCAGAACACTGAAGCTTTCTTT
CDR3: CASSFYGQNTEAFF

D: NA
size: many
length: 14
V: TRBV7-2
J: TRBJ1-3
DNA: TGTGCCAGCAGCCGGGTCACCTCTGGAAACACCATATATTTT
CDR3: CASSRVTSGNTIYF

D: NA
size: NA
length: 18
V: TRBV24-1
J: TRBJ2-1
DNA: TGTGCCACCAGTGCAAGGGGAACTAGCTGGAGCTCCTACAATGAGCAGTTCTTC
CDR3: CATSARGTSWSSYNEQFF

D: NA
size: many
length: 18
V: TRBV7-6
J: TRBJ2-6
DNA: TGTGCCAGCAGCTTAGATCCGGGGGCGGTAGCGGGGGCCAACGTCCTGACTTTC
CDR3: CASSLDPGAVAGANVLTF

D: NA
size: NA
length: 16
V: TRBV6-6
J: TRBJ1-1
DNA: TGTGCCAGCAGTGAGTTCGACAGGTCAATGAACACTGAAGCTTTCTTT
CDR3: CASSEFDRSMNTEAFF

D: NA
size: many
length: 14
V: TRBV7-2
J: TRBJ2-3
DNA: TGTGCCAGCAGCTTAGATGCAGGCGCAGATACGCAGTATTTT
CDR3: CASSLDAGADTQYF

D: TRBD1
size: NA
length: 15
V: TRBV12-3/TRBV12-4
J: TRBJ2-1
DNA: TGTGCCAGCAGCCGTGGGACAGGGGTGGCCAATGAGCAGTTCTTC
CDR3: CASSRGTGVANEQFF

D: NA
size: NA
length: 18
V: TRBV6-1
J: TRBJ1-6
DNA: TGTGCCAGCAGTTCCCTGGCAGGTGTAAGCTCCTATAATTCACCCCTCCACTTT
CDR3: CASSSLAGVSSYNSPLHF

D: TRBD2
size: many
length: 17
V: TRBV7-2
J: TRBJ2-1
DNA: TGTGCCAGCAGCCAAGGGGGGGGGACTAGCGGGGATAATGAGCAGTTCTTC
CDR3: CASSQGGGTSGDNEQFF

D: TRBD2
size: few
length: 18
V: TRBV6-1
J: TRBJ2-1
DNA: TGTGCCAGCAGTGAGCCGGGACTAGCGGCCTTAGTTAAAGATGAGCAGTTCTTC
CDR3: CASSEPGLAALVKDEQFF

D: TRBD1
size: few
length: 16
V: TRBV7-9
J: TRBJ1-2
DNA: TGTGCCAGCAGCCCCCGAGGGGGCGGCAGAAACTATGGCTACACCTTC
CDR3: CASSPRGGGRNYGYTF

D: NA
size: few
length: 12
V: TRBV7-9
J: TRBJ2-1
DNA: TGTGCCAGCAGCTTGAACTCGGATGAGCAGTTCTTC
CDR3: CASSLNSDEQFF

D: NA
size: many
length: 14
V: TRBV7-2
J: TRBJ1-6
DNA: TGTGCCAGCAGCTTAGAGACAGGATTCTCACCCCTCCACTTT
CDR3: CASSLETGFSPLHF

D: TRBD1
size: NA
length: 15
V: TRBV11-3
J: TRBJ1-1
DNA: TGTGCCAGCAGCTTAGATGGGACAGGGAACACTGAAGCTTTCTTT
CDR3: CASSLDGTGNTEAFF

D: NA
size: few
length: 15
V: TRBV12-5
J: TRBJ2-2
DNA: TGTGCTAGTGGCAGGACCTTGGGGAACACCGGGGAGCTGTTTTTT
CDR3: CASGRTLGNTGELFF

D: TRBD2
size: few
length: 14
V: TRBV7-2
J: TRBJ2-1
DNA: TGTGCCAGCAGCTTGGGGACTAGTCCCAATGAGCAGTTCTTC
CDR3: CASSLGTSPNEQFF

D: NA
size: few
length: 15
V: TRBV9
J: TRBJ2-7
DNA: TGTGCCAGCAGCGAGACCCGGGGGCGATACTACGAGCAGTACTTC
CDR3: CASSETRGRYYEQYF

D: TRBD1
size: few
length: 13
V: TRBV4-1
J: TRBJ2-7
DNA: TGCGCCAGCAGCAAACAGGGGGCGGACGAGCAGTACTTC
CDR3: CASSKQGADEQYF

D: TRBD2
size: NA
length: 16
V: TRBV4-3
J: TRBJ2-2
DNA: TGCGCCAGCAGCCAATTACTAGCGGGAGCCACCGGGGAGCTGTTTTTT
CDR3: CASSQLLAGATGELFF

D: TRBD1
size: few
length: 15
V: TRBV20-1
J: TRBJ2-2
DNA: TGCAGTGCACGCCCCGGGACAGGGTACACCGGGGAGCTGTTTTTT
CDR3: CSARPGTGYTGELFF

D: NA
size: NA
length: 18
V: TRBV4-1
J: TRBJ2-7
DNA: TGCGCCAGCAGCCAAGATAACGGTCGGGGGCAGGGCCCCTACGAGCAGTACTTC
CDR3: CASSQDNGRGQGPYEQYF

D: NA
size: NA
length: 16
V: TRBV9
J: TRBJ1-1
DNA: TGTGCCAGCAGCGTAGGTCAGGGTGCAGGAGTCACTGAAGCTTTCTTT
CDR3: CASSVGQGAGVTEAFF

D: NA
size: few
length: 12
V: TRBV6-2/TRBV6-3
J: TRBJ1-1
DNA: TGTGCCAGCAGGACAGGGAACACTGAAGCTTTCTTT
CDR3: CASRTGNTEAFF

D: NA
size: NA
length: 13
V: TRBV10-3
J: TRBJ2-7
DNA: TGTGCCATCAGCCGACAGGAACCCTACGAGCAGTACTTC
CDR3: CAISRQEPYEQYF

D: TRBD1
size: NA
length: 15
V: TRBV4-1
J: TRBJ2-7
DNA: TGCGCCAGCAGCCAAGACCGGGACAGATCCTACGAGCAGTACTTC
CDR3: CASSQDRDRSYEQYF

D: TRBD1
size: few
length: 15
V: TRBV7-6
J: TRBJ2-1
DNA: TGTGCCAGCAGCACGGGACAGGCCGGCTACAATGAGCAGTTCTTC
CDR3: CASSTGQAGYNEQFF

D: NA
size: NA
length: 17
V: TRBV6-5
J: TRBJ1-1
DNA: TGTGCCAGCAGAGTTACTGGAGTGGGGGGCAAGGGTACTGAAGCTTTCTTT
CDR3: CASRVTGVGGKGTEAFF

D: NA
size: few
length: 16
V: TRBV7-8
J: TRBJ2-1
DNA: TGTGCCAGCACAAACCTAAGACTAGAGGGGAAGAATGAGCAGTTCTTC
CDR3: CASTNLRLEGKNEQFF

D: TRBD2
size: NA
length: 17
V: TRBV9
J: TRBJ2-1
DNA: TGTGCCAGCAGCGTAGAGAGCGGCGGGAGGGTCCTCGGCGAGCAGTTCTTC
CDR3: CASSVESGGRVLGEQFF

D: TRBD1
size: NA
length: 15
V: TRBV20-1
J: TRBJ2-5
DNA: TGCAGTGCGGGAACCGGACAGGGCTACGTGGAGACCCAGTACTTC
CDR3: CSAGTGQGYVETQYF

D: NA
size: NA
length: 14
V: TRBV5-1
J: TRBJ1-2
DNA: TGCGCCAGCAGCTTGGAGGCGCTTTCCTATGGCTACACCTTC
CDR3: CASSLEALSYGYTF